Sequencing of this TCR beta chain was carried out in a study of human T cells and chemical hapten exposure. Indicated time point: pre-sensitization, week 0. Treatment given: therapeutic diphenylcyclopropenone sensitization with weekly scalp DPC. V lost 8 bases and J 7 bases, leaving 11 bases between the germline ends. The CDR3 sequence is 11 residues long. Per the germline V gene, CDR1 is WSHSY and CDR2 is SAAADI. TCRdb independently ran MiXCR on the RACE reads; one entry per CDR3 protein. The table records around 180,000 distinct CDR3 sequences, 30% of them present only once. This clonotype was counted ten times or more.

This chain connects TRBV10-2 to TRBJ2-5; D is possibly TRBD1 (6 bases). The origin of this receptor is a woman in her 30s with alopecia areata. Some clones in this sample may be carry-over from other donors' samples. The sequencing used whole blood, collected in connection with sensitization to the hapten diphenylcyclopropenone (DPC). CDR3 in DNA: TGCGCCAGCGGACAGCTCGGGACCCAGTACTTC. It translates to CASGQLGTQYF.